Described below is a single T cell receptor (beta chain) sequence and its context. Its cognate antigen has yet to be identified. No much larger clone exists at a distance of one base, and base qualities are not known. To sequence the TCRbeta CDR3 region, genomic DNA was isolated from the sorted cells. The immunoSEQ Assay was used to sequence the TCRbeta CDR3 regions. The clones in this table, taken by TCRdb from immuneACCESS, are in-frame only. Not every clone is retained; where verified, under half of the shortfall comes from an unresolved V gene, and the cause of the rest is unknown. The sample table records 10,000 to 13,000 clones; approximately 78% of these occur just once. The ten largest account for about a fifth of the sample. The sample originates from a study of OX40 agonist ivuxolimab in advanced cancers. With regard to the full study: The costimulatory receptor OX40 (CD134) was targeted by ivuxolimab, a fully human IgG2 agonistic monoclonal antibody. Intravenous ivuxolimab was administered to patients every 2 weeks at six dose levels: 0.01, 0.1, 0.3, 1.5, 3 and 10 mg/kg. Among the 52 dose-escalation patients, some 20 had hepatocellular carcinoma, about 15 melanoma, 9 renal cell carcinoma and 9 head and neck cancer. The dose-escalation cohort was about 83% male with a mean age of approximately 60 years, ranging from about 23 to 85. Patients were allowed to have had prior anti-PD-1, anti-PD-L1 or anti-CTLA-4 therapy, and 40% of the dose-escalation patients had previously received checkpoint inhibitors. Three dose-escalation patients achieved partial responses, one with hepatocellular carcinoma and two with cutaneous melanoma. Peripheral TCRbeta sequencing aimed to test whether ivuxolimab altered TCR sequence diversity and caused clonal T-cell expansion. The paper covers the monotherapy dose-escalation part of the phase I ivuxolimab trial, which included N ≈ 54 patients. What the research found in general, with its limitations: After ivuxolimab, CD8+ T cells had more expanded clones than CD4+ T cells on average. At doses from 0.1 to 3.0 mg/kg, clonal expansion was seen in both CD4+ and CD8+ blood T cells between baseline and week 6. Antigen specificity was not determined for the clonally expanded peripheral T cells. Partial responders in the 0.1-3.0 mg/kg groups had among the lowest normalized peripheral clonal expansion, especially among CD8+ T cells. Low levels of normalized T-cell clonal expansion were also seen in some nonresponding patients.

Patients with autoimmune disease history or receiving systemic immunosuppression were excluded from the trial. Peripheral blood for TCR sequencing was drawn from every dose cohort at baseline, at cycle 4 day 1 and at cycle 7 day 1. The samples were drawn from a first-in-human, open-label, multicenter phase I dose-escalation trial of ivuxolimab. Adults with locally advanced or metastatic head and neck squamous cell, hepatocellular, melanoma or renal cell carcinoma were enrolled in the trial. CD4+ and CD8+ T cells were sorted separately from peripheral blood before TCR sequencing. The V and J ends are trimmed by 0 bases and 10 bases, leaving 16 bases between them. The germline V gene (reference sequence) gives CDR1 as SEHNR and CDR2 as FQNEAQ. There are 16 amino acids in the CDR3, from cysteine to phenylalanine inclusive. Of the read, only the CDR3 DNA is kept; its 48 bases are in frame from base 1.

This receptor chain uses TRBV7-9 and TRBJ2-6; possibly the D gene is TRBD2, per 5 matching bases. The sample consisted of CD4+ or CD8+ T cells sorted from blood, taken in a trial of the OX40 agonist ivuxolimab. The TCR was taken from an adult with an advanced solid tumor such as melanoma, head and neck, liver or kidney cancer. The DNA sequence reads TGTGCCAGCAGCTTAGCCCCCGGGAAGGTTGTTAACGTCCTGACTTTC. It is translated as CASSLAPGKVVNVLTF.